The 11 T cell receptor beta chains presented below share a single source sample, sequenced in a study of cytomegalovirus exposure and HLA in healthy donors. Generated by immunoSEQ multiplex PCR, the TCRdb table keeps only in-frame clones and is missing some. The sample lists some 250,000 clones, around 90% occurring once. Material: PBMCs. Receptors were obtained from a young woman in good health and CMV-seronegative.

This clone showed up just a few times. The chain employs TRBV11-2 and TRBJ1-2; D is uncertain. This CDR3 region has 16 residues. From germline, CDR1 is SGHAT and CDR2 FQNNGV. V lost 1 base to trimming and J lost 5 bases, with 17 bases between them. CDR3 protein: CASSLGPGGREYGYTF. The CDR3 coding sequence is TGTGCCAGCAGCTTAGGCCCCGGAGGGAGGGAATATGGCTACACCTTC.

The chain combines TRBV28 with TRBJ2-7, with 10 bases fitting TRBD1. This CDR3 has 15 residues. In germline, CDR1 is MDHEN, CDR2 SYDVKM. V dropped 6 bases and J dropped 1; count of bases not matched to a gene: 6. CDR3 residues: CASSPGQGLSYEQYF. The CDR3, as DNA: TGTGCCAGCAGCCCGGGACAGGGGCTGTCCTACGAGCAGTACTTC.

CDR3 in DNA: TGTGCCAGTAGTACACAGGGGGCCAATGGCTACACCTTC. It codes for CASSTQGANGYTF. This chain uses TRBV19 with TRBJ1-2; 9 bases match TRBD1. CDR1 and CDR2 from the germline V gene are LNHDA and SQIVND (reference sequence). V gave up 4 bases and J gave up 6 bases; unmatched junction bases: 3. This CDR3 has 13 amino acids.

V gene TRBV28 combines with J gene TRBJ2-7; 8 positions match TRBD1. The CDR3 loop spans 13 amino acids. The germline V gene encodes CDR1 MDHEN and CDR2 SYDVKM. The junction had 8 bases not matched to a gene; V was cut back by 6 bases and J by 7 bases. This chain's CDR3 is CASSLRGLGEQYV. CDR3 coding DNA: TGTGCCAGCAGCCTCAGGGGGCTAGGGGAGCAGTACGTC.

The rearrangement joins TRBV18 to TRBJ2-6; tentatively, D is TRBD1 (6 bases). V dropped 4 bases and J dropped 1 base, with 11 bases sitting between them. Germline CDR1 is KGHSH and CDR2 is LQKENI. The CDR3 contains 16 residues. The chain's CDR3 is CASSRTQGSGANVLTF. DNA for the CDR3: TGTGCCAGCTCACGGACACAGGGATCTGGGGCCAACGTCCTGACTTTC.

The chain links TRBV27 to TRBJ2-2, with TRBD2 matching 8 bases. This CDR3 comprises 15 residues. CDR1 MNHEY and CDR2 SMNVEV come from the germline V gene (reference sequence). Trimming took 6 bases from V and 4 from J; bases not matched to a gene: 7. The CDR3 DNA reads TGTGCCAGCAGGCCGGGACTAGTGCGCACCGGGGAGCTGTTTTTT. The encoded protein is CASRPGLVRTGELFF.

The CDR3 is CSVVMMGSSYEQYF. Here the CDR3 DNA reads TGCAGCGTTGTCATGATGGGCAGCTCCTACGAGCAGTACTTC. The chain uses TRBV29-1 and TRBJ2-7; D not resolved. Germline V gives CDR1 SQVTM, CDR2 ANQGSEA. The CDR3 is 14 residues long. V lost 4 bases to trimming and J lost 0 bases, with 13 bases between them.

CDR3 in DNA: TGTGCCAGCACCGGGACAGGTCTCCTTTACGAGCAGTACTTC. The encoded protein is CASTGTGLLYEQYF. The rearrangement uses TRBV7-9 and TRBJ2-7; 8 nucleotides agree with TRBD1. The J segment lost 4 bases and the V segment lost 7 bases, leaving 9 bases of the junction unmatched. CDR1 and CDR2 (germline): SEHNR, FQNEAQ (reference sequence). There are 14 residues in the CDR3.

The chain recombines TRBV6-5 with TRBJ2-7; 7 nucleotides align to TRBD1. The V gene end was trimmed by 0 bases and the J gene end by 4 bases; junction bases not matched to a gene: 9. The germline V gene encodes CDR1 MNHEY and CDR2 SVGAGI. The CDR3 runs 16 residues. CDR3 DNA: TGTGCCAGCAGTTACTCAACTACAGGGGCGAATTACGAGCAGTACTTC. This codes for CASSYSTTGANYEQYF.

About this clone itself: Other nucleotide sequences in the sample specify the same CDR3. CDR3 in DNA: TGTGCCAGCAGCCTAGGACTAGCGGGGGGCCCCGTCCCCTACGAGCAGTACGTC. As protein: CASSLGLAGGPVPYEQYV. The chain is built from TRBV7-9 and TRBJ2-7; 14 bases align to TRBD2. CDR1 and CDR2 from the germline V gene are SEHNR and FQNEAQ (reference sequence). The CDR3 is made up of 18 amino acids. V was clipped by 5 bases and J by 2 bases; unmatched bases: 11.

This chain connects TRBV7-9 to TRBJ2-1; a possible D gene is TRBD2 (6 bases). Germline loops: CDR1 SEHNR, CDR2 FQNEAQ (reference sequence). The CDR3 loop spans 11 amino acids. Trimming took off 3 bases at V and 9 bases at J, with 6 bases between the two ends. The CDR3, as DNA: TGTGCCAGCAGCTTCGGGGGTGAGCAGTTCTTC. This gives the protein CASSFGGEQFF.